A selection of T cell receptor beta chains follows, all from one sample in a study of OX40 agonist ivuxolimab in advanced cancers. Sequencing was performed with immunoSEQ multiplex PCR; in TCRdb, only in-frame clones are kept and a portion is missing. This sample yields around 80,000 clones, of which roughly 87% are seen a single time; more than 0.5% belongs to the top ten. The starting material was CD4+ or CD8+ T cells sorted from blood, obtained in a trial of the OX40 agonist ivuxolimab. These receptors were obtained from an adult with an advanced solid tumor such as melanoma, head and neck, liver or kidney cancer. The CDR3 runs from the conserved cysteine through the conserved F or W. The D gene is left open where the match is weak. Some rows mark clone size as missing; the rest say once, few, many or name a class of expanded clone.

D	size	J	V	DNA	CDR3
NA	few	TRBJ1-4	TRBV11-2	TGTGCCAGCAGCTTTACAGGATCCTTTACGGAAAAACTGTTTTTT	CASSFTGSFTEKLFF
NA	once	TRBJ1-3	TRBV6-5	TGTGCCAGCAGTTCCCCCGACATTTCCTCTGGAAACACCATATATTTT	CASSSPDISSGNTIYF
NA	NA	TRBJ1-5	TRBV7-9	TGTGCCAGCAGCTTCGGTCAGGGTGGGAATCAGCCCCAGCATTTT	CASSFGQGGNQPQHF
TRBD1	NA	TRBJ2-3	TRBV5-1	TGCGCCAGCAGCCGTGGACAGGGGTCTCCCGCAGATACGCAGTATTTT	CASSRGQGSPADTQYF
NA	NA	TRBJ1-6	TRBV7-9	TGTGCCAGCAGCTGGGACATAAATTCACCCCTCCACTTT	CASSWDINSPLHF
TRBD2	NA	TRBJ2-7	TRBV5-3	TGTGCCAGAAGCTTTAGTGAGCGGGAGCACTCCTACGAGCAGTACTTC	CARSFSEREHSYEQYF
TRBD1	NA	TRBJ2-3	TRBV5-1	TGCGCCAGCAGCTTGTATAGGGGACAGGGGTATCAAGATACGCAGTATTTT	CASSLYRGQGYQDTQYF
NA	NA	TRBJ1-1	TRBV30	TGTGCCTGGACGGCAGGGGTCATGAACACTGAAGCTTTCTTT	CAWTAGVMNTEAFF
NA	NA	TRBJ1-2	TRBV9	TGTGCCAGCAGCGGGACAGCAGGCTATGGCTACACCTTC	CASSGTAGYGYTF
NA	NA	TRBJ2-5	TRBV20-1	TGCAGTGCTAGACATGGGGAGACCCAGTACTTC	CSARHGETQYF
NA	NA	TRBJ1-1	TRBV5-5	TGTGCCAGCAGCTTCTTGGGAGGTTACACTGAAGCTTTCTTT	CASSFLGGYTEAFF
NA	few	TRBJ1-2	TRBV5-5	TGTGCCAGCAGCTTGGGTCAGTCAGTCTATGGCTACACCTTC	CASSLGQSVYGYTF
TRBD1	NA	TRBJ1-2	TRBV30	TGTGCCTGGAGTGGACAGGGGGATTATGGCTACACCTTC	CAWSGQGDYGYTF
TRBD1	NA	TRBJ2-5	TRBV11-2	TGTGCCAGCAGCCCCGGACAGGGAGGAGTTTTAGGAGAGACCCAGTACTTC	CASSPGQGGVLGETQYF
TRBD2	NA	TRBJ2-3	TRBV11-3	TGTGCCAGCAGCTTATCGACTAGCGGGGGGGCTTTTACGCAGTATTTT	CASSLSTSGGAFTQYF
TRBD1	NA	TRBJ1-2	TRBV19	TGTGCCAGTAGTCTACGACCGGGACAGACTTTCTATGGCTACACCTTC	CASSLRPGQTFYGYTF
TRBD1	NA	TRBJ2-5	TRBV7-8	TGTGCCAGCAGCTTAACCGGCCCGACAGGGAGCATGGAGACCCAGTACTTC	CASSLTGPTGSMETQYF
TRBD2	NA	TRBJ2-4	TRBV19	TGTGCCAGTAGCCTCCAGGCGACTAGCGGGGGGAAAAACATTCAGTACTTC	CASSLQATSGGKNIQYF
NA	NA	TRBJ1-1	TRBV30	TGTGCCTGGAGTGTACCCGGGTGGGAGAACACTGAAGCTTTCTTT	CAWSVPGWENTEAFF
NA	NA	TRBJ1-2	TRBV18	TGTGCCAGCTCACCCGCGGCCATCCCCGGGGGGAACTATGGCTACACCTTC	CASSPAAIPGGNYGYTF
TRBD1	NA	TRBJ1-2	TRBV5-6	TGTGCCAGCAGCATCGACAGGGCTGGCTACACCTTC	CASSIDRAGYTF
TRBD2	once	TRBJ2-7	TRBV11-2	TGTGCCAGCAGCTCGACTAGCGGGGGGGCTAAGCAGTACTTC	CASSSTSGGAKQYF
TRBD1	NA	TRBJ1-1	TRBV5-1	TGCGCCAGCAGCCTCGGGACAGGGGACACTGAAGCTTTCTTT	CASSLGTGDTEAFF
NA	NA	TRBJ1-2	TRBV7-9	TGTGCCAGCAGCGCCCGGGGGGTCGACTATGGCTACACCTTC	CASSARGVDYGYTF
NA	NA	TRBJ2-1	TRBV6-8	TGTGCCAGCAGGGCGTCCCTCAATGAGCAGTTCTTC	CASRASLNEQFF
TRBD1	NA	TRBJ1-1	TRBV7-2	TGTGCCAGCACCCGGGACAGGGCGTGGGCTGAAGCTTTCTTT	CASTRDRAWAEAFF
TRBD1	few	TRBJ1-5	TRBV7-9	TGTGCCAGCAGCCCGGACAGGATCTCATTACAGCCCCAGCATTTT	CASSPDRISLQPQHF
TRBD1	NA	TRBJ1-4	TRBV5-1	TGCGCCAGCAGCTTAGGCAGGGGGACCGCGGGGGCCGTTAATGAAAAACTGTTTTTT	CASSLGRGTAGAVNEKLFF
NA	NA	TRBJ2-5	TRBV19	TGTGCCAGTAGTTCAGCCCAGGTTACTTTGGAGACCCAGTACTTC	CASSSAQVTLETQYF
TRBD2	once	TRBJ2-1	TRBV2	TGTGCCAGCAGGGGACTATCCTTTGGCAATGAGCAGTTCTTC	CASRGLSFGNEQFF
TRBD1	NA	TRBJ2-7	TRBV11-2	TGTGCCAGCAGCGACGGACAGGTTCACGAGCAGTACTTC	CASSDGQVHEQYF
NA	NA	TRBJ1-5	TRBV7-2	TGTGCCAGCACCGCTGGGGGCAATCAGCCCCAGCATTTT	CASTAGGNQPQHF
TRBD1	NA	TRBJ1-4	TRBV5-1	TGCGCCAGCAGCTTGGAACCCGCGGGACAGGCAGGTGAAAAACTGTTTTTT	CASSLEPAGQAGEKLFF
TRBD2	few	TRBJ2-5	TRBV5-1	TGCGCCAGCAGCGTGGGACTAGCGGGGGGGATTCAAGAGACCCAGTACTTC	CASSVGLAGGIQETQYF
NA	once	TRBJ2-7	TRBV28	TGTGCCAGCAGTTTAGTGGGGGAGCAGTACTTC	CASSLVGEQYF
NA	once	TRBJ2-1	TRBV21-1	TGTGCCAGCAGCAAAGCTCGAGCTAGCGGGTATTACAATGAGCAGTTCTTC	CASSKARASGYYNEQFF
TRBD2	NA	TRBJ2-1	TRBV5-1	TGCGCCAGCAGCTGGGCCGGGACTAGGGGTCCCTACAATGAGCAGTTCTTC	CASSWAGTRGPYNEQFF
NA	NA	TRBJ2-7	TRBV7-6	TGTGCCAGCAGCTTAGCGGCAGGGAGCGAGCAGTACTTC	CASSLAAGSEQYF
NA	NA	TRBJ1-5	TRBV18	TGTGCCAGCTCCGCGAATGAGGGGCCCCAGCATTTT	CASSANEGPQHF
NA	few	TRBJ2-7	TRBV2	TGTGCCAGCAGTGACGTATCAGGGATCGAGCAGTACTTC	CASSDVSGIEQYF
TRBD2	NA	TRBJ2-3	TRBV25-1	TGTGCCAGCAGTTACCCGACTAGCAACGCGCAGTATTTT	CASSYPTSNAQYF
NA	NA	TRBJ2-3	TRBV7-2	TGTGCCAGCAGCTTAGACCTGTCTCCCCAGTATTTT	CASSLDLSPQYF